The clone carrying this TCR beta chain was seen a few times. Its antigen is not known. These data come from a study of T-cell reconstitution after alpha-beta-depleted transplantation in children. The authors prepared the TCRbeta library with unique molecular identifiers. In TCRdb, the PCR reads were re-called with MiXCR into one record per CDR3 protein. The table lists 500,000 to 600,000 distinct CDR3 sequences, 20% to 30% of them singletons. Overall study findings and caveats: About two months after transplant, alpha-beta T cells reportedly came from several hundred expanded graft clones. Among T cells one year after transplant, newly produced cells accounted for most counts and diversity.

Trimming cost V 4 bases and J 6 bases, with 19 bases left between them. The V gene's germline CDR1 is MNHNS and CDR2 SASEGT. The CDR3 is 15 residues long. The sample consisted of PBMCs, taken before TCRalphabeta/CD19-depleted stem cell transplant. The J gene is TRBJ2-7, the V gene TRBV6-1; D is uncertain. The receptor comes from a boy under three years old with Wiskott-Aldrich syndrome, due to receive a stem cell transplant. The chain's CDR3 is CASSADSSYVGEQYF. The DNA for the CDR3 is TGTGCCAGCAGTGCCGACTCTAGTTACGTCGGCGAGCAGTACTTC.